Below are 3 T cell receptor beta chains sequenced from a single sample in a study of cytomegalovirus exposure and HLA in healthy donors. The assay was immunoSEQ multiplex PCR, and TCRdb's table has in-frame clones only and misses some. The sample holds fewer than 250,000 clones, approximately 87% seen once. The sequencing sample was made of PBMCs. These receptors all come from a man aged 18 to 29 in good health and CMV-seronegative.

This clone has just a few counts. The CDR3 reads CATRSPVSNQPQHF. The CDR3 DNA reads as TGTGCCACGAGGAGTCCGGTGAGCAATCAGCCCCAGCATTTT. The chain employs TRBV19 and TRBJ1-5, with D uncertain. Trimming cost V 10 bases and J 1 base, with 14 bases left between them. The CDR3 is 14 residues long. Germline loops: CDR1 LNHDA, CDR2 SQIVND (reference sequence).

V usage is TRBV9 and J usage is TRBJ2-7; 11 nucleotides match TRBD1. The CDR3 sequence is 14 residues long. The junction had 5 bases not matched to a gene; V was cut back by 2 bases and J by 7 bases. CDR1 SGDLS and CDR2 YYNGEE come from the germline V gene. The CDR3 region is CASSVGQGAREQYF. DNA of the CDR3: TGTGCCAGCAGCGTCGGACAGGGGGCGAGGGAGCAGTACTTC.

The gene calls are TRBV29-1 and TRBJ2-5, with TRBD2 matching over 13 bases. The V gene end was trimmed by 5 bases and the J gene end by 3 bases; junction bases not matched to a gene: 9. This CDR3 spans 16 amino acids. The germline gives CDR1 SQVTM, CDR2 ANQGSEA. The CDR3 DNA follows: TGCAGCGTTTCCTGGACTAGCGGGGGAGTAAAAGAGACCCAGTACTTC. The encoded protein is CSVSWTSGGVKETQYF.